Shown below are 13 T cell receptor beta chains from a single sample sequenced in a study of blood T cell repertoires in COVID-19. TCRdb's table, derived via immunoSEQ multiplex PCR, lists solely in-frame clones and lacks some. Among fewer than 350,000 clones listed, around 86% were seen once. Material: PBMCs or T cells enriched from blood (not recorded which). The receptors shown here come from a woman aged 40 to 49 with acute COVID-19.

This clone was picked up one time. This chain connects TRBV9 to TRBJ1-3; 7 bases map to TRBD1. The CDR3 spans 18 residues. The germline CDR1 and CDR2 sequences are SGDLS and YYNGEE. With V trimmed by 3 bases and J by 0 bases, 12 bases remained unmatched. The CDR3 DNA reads TGTGCCAGCAGCGCCCGACCCCGGGACAGCCCCTCTGGAAACACCATATATTTT. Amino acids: CASSARPRDSPSGNTIYF.

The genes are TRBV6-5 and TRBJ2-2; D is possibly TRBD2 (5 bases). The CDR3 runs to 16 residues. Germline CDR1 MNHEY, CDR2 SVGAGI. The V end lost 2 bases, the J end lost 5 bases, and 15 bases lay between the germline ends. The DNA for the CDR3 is TGTGCCAGCAGTTACCCACGGGGTGGGGAGACCGGGGAGCTGTTTTTT. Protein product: CASSYPRGGETGELFF.

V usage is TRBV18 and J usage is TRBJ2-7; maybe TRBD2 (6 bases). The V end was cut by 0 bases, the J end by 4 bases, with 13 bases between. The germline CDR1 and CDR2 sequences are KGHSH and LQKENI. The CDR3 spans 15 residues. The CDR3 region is CASSPPGSGGYEQYF. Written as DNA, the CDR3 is TGTGCCAGCTCACCACCGGGTAGCGGAGGGTACGAGCAGTACTTC.

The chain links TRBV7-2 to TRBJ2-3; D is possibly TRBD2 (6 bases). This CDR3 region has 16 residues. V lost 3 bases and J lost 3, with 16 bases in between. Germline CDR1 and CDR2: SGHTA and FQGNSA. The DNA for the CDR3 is TGTGCCAGCAGCTTTGTTCTGACCGGGGGTACAGATACGCAGTATTTT. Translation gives CASSFVLTGGTDTQYF.

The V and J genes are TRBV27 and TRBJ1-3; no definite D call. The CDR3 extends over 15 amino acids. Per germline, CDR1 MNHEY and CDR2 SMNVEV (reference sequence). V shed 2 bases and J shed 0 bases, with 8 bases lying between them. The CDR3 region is CASSLEGSSGNTIYF. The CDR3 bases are TGTGCCAGCAGTTTAGAGGGAAGCTCTGGAAACACCATATATTTT.

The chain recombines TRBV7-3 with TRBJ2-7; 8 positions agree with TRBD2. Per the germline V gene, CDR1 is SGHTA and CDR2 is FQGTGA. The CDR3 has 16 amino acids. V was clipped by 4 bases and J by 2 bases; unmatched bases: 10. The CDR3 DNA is TGTGCCAGCAGCTCCGAGGTACAGCGGGGGCCCTACGAGCAGTACTTC. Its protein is CASSSEVQRGPYEQYF.

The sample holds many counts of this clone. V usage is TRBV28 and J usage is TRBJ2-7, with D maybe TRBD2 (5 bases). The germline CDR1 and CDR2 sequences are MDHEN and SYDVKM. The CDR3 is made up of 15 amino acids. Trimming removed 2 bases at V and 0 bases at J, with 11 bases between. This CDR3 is CASSLHRDNSYEQYF. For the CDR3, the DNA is TGTGCCAGCAGTTTACACCGGGATAACTCCTACGAGCAGTACTTC.

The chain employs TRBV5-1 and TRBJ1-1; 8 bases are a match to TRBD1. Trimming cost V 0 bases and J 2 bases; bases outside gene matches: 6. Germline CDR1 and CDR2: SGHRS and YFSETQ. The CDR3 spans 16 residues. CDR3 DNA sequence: TGCGCCAGCAGCTTGGCAGGGGGCGCGAGTAACACTGAAGCTTTCTTT. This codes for CASSLAGGASNTEAFF.

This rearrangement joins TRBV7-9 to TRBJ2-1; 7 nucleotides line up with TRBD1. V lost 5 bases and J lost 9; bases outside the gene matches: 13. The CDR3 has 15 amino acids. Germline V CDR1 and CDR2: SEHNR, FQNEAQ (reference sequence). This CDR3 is CASSPLEGAEIEQFF. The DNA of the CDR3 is TGTGCCAGCAGCCCCCTCGAGGGGGCTGAGATTGAGCAGTTCTTC.

CDR3 sequence reads: CASSPSQEGEKLFF. As DNA, the CDR3 is TGTGCCAGCTCACCGTCACAGGAAGGGGAAAAACTGTTTTTT. The chain carries TRBV18 and TRBJ1-4; D possibly corresponds to TRBD1 (5 bases). The germline V gene has CDR1 KGHSH and CDR2 LQKENI. The CDR3 loop spans 14 amino acids. V lost 3 bases to trimming and J lost 8 bases, with 13 bases between them.

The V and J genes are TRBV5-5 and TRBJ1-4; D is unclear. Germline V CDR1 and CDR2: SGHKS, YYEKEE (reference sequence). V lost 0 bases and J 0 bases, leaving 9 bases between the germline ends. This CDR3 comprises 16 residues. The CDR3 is CASSLATGATNEKLFF. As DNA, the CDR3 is TGTGCCAGCAGCTTGGCGACCGGAGCAACTAATGAAAAACTGTTTTTT.

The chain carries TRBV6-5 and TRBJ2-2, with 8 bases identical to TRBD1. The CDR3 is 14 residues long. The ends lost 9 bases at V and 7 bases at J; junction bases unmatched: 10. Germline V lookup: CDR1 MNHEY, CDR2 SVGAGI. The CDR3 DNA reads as TGTGCCAGTAACCGGGCAGGGGGCATCGGGGAGCTGTTTTTT. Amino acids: CASNRAGGIGELFF.

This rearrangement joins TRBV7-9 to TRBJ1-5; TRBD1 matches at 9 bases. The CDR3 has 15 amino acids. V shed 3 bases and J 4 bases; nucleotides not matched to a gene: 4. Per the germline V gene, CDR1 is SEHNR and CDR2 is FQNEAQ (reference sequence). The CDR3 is CASSFSGTGNQPQHF. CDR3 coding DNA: TGTGCCAGCAGCTTTAGCGGGACAGGGAATCAGCCCCAGCATTTT.